This T cell receptor beta chain was observed in a study of CD8 T cells in ankylosing spondylitis. The study, taken as a whole, reports: Disease-linked clones were found to be CD8+ and relatively rare in peripheral blood. Among TCR beta sequences, a motif of eight highly homologous variants appeared characteristic of ankylosing spondylitis blood.

This clonotype has only a few counts. The antigen is undetermined. Library preparation for TCR beta used quantitative 5'-RACE with molecular barcodes. TCRdb independently ran MiXCR on the 5' RACE reads; one entry per CDR3 protein. The sample lists under 950,000 distinct CDR3 sequences; 19% were seen once. This CDR3 has 17 residues. Germline-derived CDR1 and CDR2 are KGHSH and LQKENI. V was pared by 0 bases and J by 4 bases, with 17 bases between. This chain uses TRBV18 with TRBJ2-3; D gene uncertain. Sequenced input: blood, either unsorted or a sorted T cell fraction (not recorded which). The clonotype originates from a male donor with ankylosing spondylitis. The CDR3 protein is CASSPPSSQDDADTQYF. CDR3 DNA: TGTGCCAGCTCACCACCGAGTTCACAAGATGACGCAGATACGCAGTATTTT.